The subject of this entry is one T cell receptor beta chain. Its target is unknown. The source of the sample is a study of T cell responses to AZD1222 COVID-19 vaccine. V lost 6 bases to trimming and J lost 2 bases; unmatched junction nucleotides: 11. The V gene's germline CDR1 is KGHSH and CDR2 LQKENI. The CDR3 sequence is 16 residues long. The study's findings and limits: Dominant at 160-218 and 743-854, vaccine-associated CD4 TCRs also spanned spike.

Sequenced by immunoSEQ multiplex PCR; TCRdb stores in-frame clones only, minus some. Here the sample spans 150,000 or so clones, 80% to 95% being singletons. The TCR sequence derives from an adult who received the AZD1222 COVID-19 vaccine. The chain joins TRBV18 to TRBJ2-3; 7 bases are shared with TRBD2. The material sequenced was peripheral blood, taken 28 days after the second AZD1222 dose. The CDR3 DNA reads as TGTGCCAGCTCGGCGGGGCGGGGGATCGCCACAGATACGCAGTATTTT. As protein: CASSAGRGIATDTQYF.